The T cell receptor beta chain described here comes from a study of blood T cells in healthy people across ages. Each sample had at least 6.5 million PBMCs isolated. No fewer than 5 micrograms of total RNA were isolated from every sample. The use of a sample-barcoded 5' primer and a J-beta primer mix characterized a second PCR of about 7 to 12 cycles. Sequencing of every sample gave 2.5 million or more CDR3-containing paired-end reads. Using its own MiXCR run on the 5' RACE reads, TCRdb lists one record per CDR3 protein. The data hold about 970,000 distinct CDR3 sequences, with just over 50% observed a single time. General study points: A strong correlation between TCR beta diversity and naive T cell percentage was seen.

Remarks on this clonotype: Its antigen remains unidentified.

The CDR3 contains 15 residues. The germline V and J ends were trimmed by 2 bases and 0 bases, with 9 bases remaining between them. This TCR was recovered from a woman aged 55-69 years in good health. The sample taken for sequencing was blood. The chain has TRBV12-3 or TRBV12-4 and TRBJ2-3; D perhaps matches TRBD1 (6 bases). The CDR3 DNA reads TGTGCCAGCAGTTTAAATGGACAGAGCACAGATACGCAGTATTTT. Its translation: CASSLNGQSTDTQYF.